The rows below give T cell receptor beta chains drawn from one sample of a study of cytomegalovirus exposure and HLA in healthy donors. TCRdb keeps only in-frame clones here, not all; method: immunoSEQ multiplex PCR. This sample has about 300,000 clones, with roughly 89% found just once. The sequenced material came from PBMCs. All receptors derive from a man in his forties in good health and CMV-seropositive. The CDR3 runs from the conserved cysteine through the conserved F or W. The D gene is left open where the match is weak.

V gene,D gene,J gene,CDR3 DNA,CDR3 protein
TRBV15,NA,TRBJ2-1,TGTGCCACCAGCGACTCTCGAGGGATTTACAATGAGCAGTTCTTC,CATSDSRGIYNEQFF
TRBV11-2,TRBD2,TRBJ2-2,TGTGCCAGCAGCCTACAACCCTCTAGCGGGAGTCGTGACGGGGAGCTGTTTTTT,CASSLQPSSGSRDGELFF
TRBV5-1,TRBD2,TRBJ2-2,TGCGCCAGCAACGACCGACGAAGCGGGGTATACACCGGGGAGCTGTTTTTT,CASNDRRSGVYTGELFF
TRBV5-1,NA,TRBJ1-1,TGCGCCAGCAGCTTGGGGAGGTACCTGATCAACACTGAAGCTTTCTTT,CASSLGRYLINTEAFF
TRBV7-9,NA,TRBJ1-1,TGTGCCAGCAGCGCCCAGGGCGGGAACACTGAAGCTTTCTTT,CASSAQGGNTEAFF
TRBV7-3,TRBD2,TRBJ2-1,TGTGCCAGCAGCTTATGGGGGGAGGGGTACAATGAGCAGTTCTTC,CASSLWGEGYNEQFF
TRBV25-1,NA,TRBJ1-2,TGTGCCAGCAGTGAAAGTAGAGGACACCAACCTAACTATGGCTACACCTTC,CASSESRGHQPNYGYTF
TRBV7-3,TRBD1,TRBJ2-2,TGTGCCAGCAGCTTAAGCGGGACAGGGGGTAACACCGGGGAGCTGTTTTTT,CASSLSGTGGNTGELFF
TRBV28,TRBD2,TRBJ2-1,TGTGCCAGTCGACTAGCGGGGTTGAGGGCCGATGAGCAGTTCTTC,CASRLAGLRADEQFF
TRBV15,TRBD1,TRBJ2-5,TGTGCCACCAGCAGAGCGCAGGGGGTAGAGACCCAGTACTTC,CATSRAQGVETQYF